Sequencing of this TCR beta chain was carried out in a study of CD8+CD57+ T cells in acquired aplastic anemia. About the research overall: Mean DNA quantity obtained from sorted CD4+ and CD8+ cells was around 2.9 ug.

V lost 5 bases and J 1 base, leaving 14 bases between the germline ends. The CDR3 loop spans 14 amino acids. Per the germline V gene, CDR1 is DFQATT and CDR2 is SNEGSKA (reference sequence). Study results and limitations: Roughly 27 shared CD8+ CDR3s appeared highly expressed within patients' immunodominant clones.

Patients included in sequencing had previously demonstrated CD8+CD57+ cell expansion by flow cytometry. Each patient gave a blood sample that was collected before any therapy had been received. Genomic DNA served as template for TCR beta VDJ and CDR3 profiling. Each CDR3 protein is one row after TCRdb ran MiXCR on the reads. The repertoire has tens of thousands of distinct CDR3 sequences, roughly two thirds of them found once; the top ten carry more than 80%. Worth noting for this clonotype: What it recognizes is unknown.

The V gene is TRBV20-1, the J gene TRBJ1-2; tentative D call: TRBD1 (6 bases). What was sequenced was sorted CD4+, CD8+, or CD8+CD57+ T cells (not recorded which) from PBMCs. This receptor was taken from a human donor with aplastic anemia. The CDR3, as DNA: TGCAGTGCTGACATGACAGGAATTAACTATGGCTACACCTTC. Translated, it gives CSADMTGINYGYTF.